The present T cell receptor (beta chain) was sequenced within a study of post-analysis software for immune sequencing data. Comments on this clonotype: The target antigen is unknown.

The CDR3 sequence is 13 residues long. Deletions cut 5 bases from V and 8 bases from J, with 16 bases between. Germline V lookup: CDR1 DFQATT, CDR2 SNEGSKA (reference sequence). Unique molecular identifiers featured in each of the TCR beta cDNA libraries. TCRdb recomputed calls from the PCR reads with MiXCR, one row per CDR3 protein. This table has roughly 620,000 distinct CDR3 sequences, 44% appearing once. Study results and limitations: Strong co-clustering by F measure linked samples that shared a preparation batch. Significantly decreased normalized Chao1 diversity was recorded for multiple sclerosis patients relative to controls. In patients, five or six TRBV segments were more frequent than in controls, with TRBV5-6, TRBV5-1 and TRBV20-1 among them.

The gene calls are TRBV20-1 and TRBJ2-1; D unclear. Sequencing used blood. The source is a girl between 10 and 17 years old with multiple sclerosis. The CDR3 reads CSAPKMSEHEQFF. The DNA of the CDR3 is TGCAGTGCTCCGAAGATGTCGGAACATGAGCAGTTCTTC.